This T cell receptor (beta chain) was identified during a study of T cell repertoires in cytomegalovirus infection. TCRdb re-derived calls from the reads in MiXCR, one entry per CDR3 protein. The sample lists some 350,000 distinct CDR3 sequences, almost 30% occurring once. CDR1 is SGHNT and CDR2 is YYREEE in the germline V gene (reference sequence). Trimming stripped 2 bases from V and 2 bases from J, with 5 bases between. The CDR3 consists of 12 residues. This clonotype was observed a few times. The antigen is undetermined. This specimen consisted of cultured PBMCs, obtained from culture after CMV antigen stimulation. J is TRBJ2-7 and V is TRBV5-4; D is unresolved. This TCR was recovered from a human donor in good health (CMV status not recorded). Some clones in this sample may be carry-over from other donors' samples. The CDR3 region has the DNA TGTGCCAGCAGCTTATTAACCTACGAGCAGTACTTC. Its protein is CASSLLTYEQYF. The entire variable domain, with the rest obtained from reference TRBV5-4 and TRBJ2-7, is as follows: ETGVTQSPTHLIKTRGQQVTLRCSSQSGHNTVSWYQQALGQGPQFIFQYYREEENGRGNFPPRFSGLQFPNYSSELNVNALELDDSALYLCASSLLTYEQYFGPGTRLTVT.